The 6 T cell receptor beta chains listed next were all sequenced from one sample in a study of blood T cell repertoires in COVID-19. Here immunoSEQ multiplex PCR was the method, and the copy in TCRdb shows in-frame clones only, minus some. Here the sample spans roughly 250,000 clones, about 85% being singletons. The sequencing sample was made of peripheral blood. All receptors derive from a man aged 55 to 69 who had recovered from COVID-19.

The chain recombines TRBV9 with TRBJ1-1, with TRBD1 as a possible D gene (6 bases). Germline assignment: CDR1 SGDLS and CDR2 YYNGEE. V was shortened by 4 bases and J by 1 base, with 14 bases between the two germline ends. The CDR3 has 15 residues. The CDR3 protein is CASSPPGGPNTEAFF. The CDR3, as DNA: TGTGCCAGCAGCCCGCCCGGGGGGCCGAACACTGAAGCTTTCTTT.

The V call is TRBV6-5, the J call TRBJ1-1; 7 bases are a match to TRBD1. J lost 5 bases, V lost 5 bases, and 2 bases had no gene match. This CDR3 contains 12 residues. CDR1 and CDR2 from the germline V gene are MNHEY and SVGAGI. This chain's CDR3 is CASSKQGTEAFF. CDR3 DNA sequence: TGTGCCAGCAGTAAACAGGGGACTGAAGCTTTCTTT.

The chain carries TRBV19 and TRBJ2-7; 11 positions match TRBD1. After removal of 6 bases from V and 6 bases from J, the junction contained 4 bases not matched to a gene. In germline, CDR1 is LNHDA, CDR2 SQIVND (reference sequence). This CDR3 contains 13 residues. Written as DNA, the CDR3 is TGTGCCAGTAGAAGGACAGGGGGCTCCGAGCAGTACTTC. It encodes CASRRTGGSEQYF.

J is TRBJ1-4 and V is TRBV2; 9 bases fit TRBD1. The germline V gene has CDR1 SNHLY and CDR2 FYNNEI. J was trimmed by 7 bases and V by 4 bases; bases with no gene match: 4. This CDR3 is built from 14 residues. The CDR3 region is CASSGDRVGEKLFF. The DNA for the CDR3 is TGTGCCAGCAGTGGGGACAGGGTTGGTGAAAAACTGTTTTTT.

Only one count was recorded for this clone. The chain uses TRBV27 and TRBJ1-5, with TRBD1 matching 8 bases. With V trimmed by 6 bases and J by 6 bases, 19 bases remained unmatched. CDR3 length: 18 amino acids. CDR1 is MNHEY and CDR2 is SMNVEV in the germline V gene (reference sequence). The CDR3: CASSRASPRQGAFQPQHF. The CDR3 DNA is TGTGCCAGCAGCCGAGCCTCCCCCCGGCAGGGGGCATTTCAGCCCCAGCATTTT.

The chain uses TRBV30 and TRBJ1-1, with 7 nucleotides matching TRBD1. The ends lost 2 bases at V and 4 bases at J; junction bases unmatched: 16. This CDR3 has 17 residues. Germline lookup yields CDR1 GTSNPN and CDR2 SVGIG (reference sequence). DNA for the CDR3: TGTGCCTGGAGTCCTATCGAAAAGGGGGCGCGGGCCACTGAAGCTTTCTTT. Its protein is CAWSPIEKGARATEAFF.